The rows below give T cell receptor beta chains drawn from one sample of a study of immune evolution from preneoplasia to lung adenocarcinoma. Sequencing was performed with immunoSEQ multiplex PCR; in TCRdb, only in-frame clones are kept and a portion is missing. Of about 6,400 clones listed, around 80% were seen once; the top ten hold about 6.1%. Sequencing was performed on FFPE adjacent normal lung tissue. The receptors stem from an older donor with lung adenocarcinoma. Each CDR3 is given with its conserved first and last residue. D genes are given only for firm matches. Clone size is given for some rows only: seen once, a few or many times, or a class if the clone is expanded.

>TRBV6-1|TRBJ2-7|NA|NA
TGTGCCAGCAGTGAAGGGGGGGTCTACGAGCAGTACTTC
CASSEGGVYEQYF
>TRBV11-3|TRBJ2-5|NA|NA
TGTGCCAGCAGCGCCGCTGAGACCCAGTACTTC
CASSAAETQYF
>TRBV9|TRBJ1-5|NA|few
TGTGCCAGCAGCGAGGGGATTCAGGGGATAGGGCAGCCCCAGCATTTT
CASSEGIQGIGQPQHF
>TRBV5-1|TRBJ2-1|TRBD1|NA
TGCGCCAGCAAAGTCGGGACAGGGTTCTTTGATGAGCAGTTCTTC
CASKVGTGFFDEQFF
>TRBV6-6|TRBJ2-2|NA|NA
TGTGCCAGCAGATTTAATCAGGGCACCGGGGAGCTGTTTTTT
CASRFNQGTGELFF
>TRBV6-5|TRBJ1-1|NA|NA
TGTGCCAGCACCGCGAACACTGAAGCTTTCTTT
CASTANTEAFF
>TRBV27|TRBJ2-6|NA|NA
TGTGCCAGCTCGAAAGGAGCTGGGGCCAACGTCCTGACTTTC
CASSKGAGANVLTF
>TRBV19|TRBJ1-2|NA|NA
TGTGCCAGTAGGGATACGGTCCTCTATGGCTACACCTTC
CASRDTVLYGYTF
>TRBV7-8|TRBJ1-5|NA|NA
TGTGCCAGCAGCCCACACCGGGCCCAAGGAAATCAGCCCCAGCATTTT
CASSPHRAQGNQPQHF
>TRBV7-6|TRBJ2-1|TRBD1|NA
TGTGCCAGCAGCGCGGGACAGGGAGATTACAATGAGCAGTTCTTC
CASSAGQGDYNEQFF
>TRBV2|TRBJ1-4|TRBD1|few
TGTGCCAGCAGTGATTACACAGGGGGCGGGAATGAAAAACTGTTTTTT
CASSDYTGGGNEKLFF
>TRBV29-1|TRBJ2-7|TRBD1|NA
TGCAGCGTTAAGGAGGACAGGAAACCCTACGAGCAGTACTTC
CSVKEDRKPYEQYF
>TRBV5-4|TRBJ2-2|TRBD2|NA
TGTGCCAGCAGCTTACCGGGACTAGCGGGCCTTCAAGAGCTGTTTTTT
CASSLPGLAGLQELFF
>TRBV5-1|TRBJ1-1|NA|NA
TGCGCCAGCAGCTTGGGAGATCGGGAAGTCACTGAAGCTTTCTTT
CASSLGDREVTEAFF
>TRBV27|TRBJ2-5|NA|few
TGTGCCAGCAGGCGACAGTTGGAGGAGACCCAGTACTTC
CASRRQLEETQYF
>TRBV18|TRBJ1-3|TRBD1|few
TGTGCCAGCTCACCTACAGGGGAGGCTGGAAACACCATATATTTT
CASSPTGEAGNTIYF
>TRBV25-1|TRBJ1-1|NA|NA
TGTGCCAGCAGCCTTGGGGCCCTCGGGACTGAAGCTTTCTTT
CASSLGALGTEAFF
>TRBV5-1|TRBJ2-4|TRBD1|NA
TGCGCCAGCAGCTTAGGGGGACAGGGCGCAAACATTCAGTACTTC
CASSLGGQGANIQYF
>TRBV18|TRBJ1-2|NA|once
TGTGCCAGCTCATCTGCGGGTAACGGCTACACCTTC
CASSSAGNGYTF
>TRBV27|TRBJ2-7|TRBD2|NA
TGTGCCAGCAGTTTATCTGGCGGGAGGGCCCTTTACGAGCAGTACTTC
CASSLSGGRALYEQYF
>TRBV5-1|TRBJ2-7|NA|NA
TGCGCCAGCAGCACCCCGGACAACTACGAGCAGTACTTC
CASSTPDNYEQYF
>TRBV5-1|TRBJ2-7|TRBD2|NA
TGCGCCAGCAGCGGGGCGGGACGCCTGGGAGGGTACGAGCAGTACTTC
CASSGAGRLGGYEQYF
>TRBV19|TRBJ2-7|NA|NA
TGTGCCAGTAGTATGGGTAGCGACTACGAGCAGTACTTC
CASSMGSDYEQYF
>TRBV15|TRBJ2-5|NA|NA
TGTGCCACCAGCAGGGAACAAGGGGGAGAGAGAGAGACCCAGTACTTC
CATSREQGGERETQYF
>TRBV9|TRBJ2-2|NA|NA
TGTGCCAGCAGCGTAGGGGGGCTGGGCACCGGGGAGCTGTTTTTT
CASSVGGLGTGELFF
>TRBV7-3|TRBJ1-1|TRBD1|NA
TGTGCCAGCAGCATCCCGGGACAGGGGTCTGAAGCTTTCTTT
CASSIPGQGSEAFF
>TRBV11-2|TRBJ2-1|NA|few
TGTGCCAGCAGCTCACCTAATGACAATGAGCAGTTCTTC
CASSSPNDNEQFF
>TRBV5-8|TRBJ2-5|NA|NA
TGTGCCAGCAGTTCGACGCCCGACAGGCAAGAGACCCAGTACTTC
CASSSTPDRQETQYF
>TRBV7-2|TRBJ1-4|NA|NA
TGTGCCAGCAGCTTATCCCCACAGGAAAAACTGTTTTTT
CASSLSPQEKLFF
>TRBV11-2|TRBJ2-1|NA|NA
TGTGCCAGCAGCTCTATACAGGTTTATGAGCAGTTCTTC
CASSSIQVYEQFF
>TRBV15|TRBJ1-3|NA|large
TGTGCCACCACCGACGTCCCCACCCCTGGAAACACCATATATTTT
CATTDVPTPGNTIYF
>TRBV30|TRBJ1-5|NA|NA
TGTGCCTGGAGAGAGGGAGTAGGTCAGCCCCAGCATTTT
CAWREGVGQPQHF
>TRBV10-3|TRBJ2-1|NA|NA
TGTGCCATCAGTGAGTCTCGGGCTCCGGTTCAGTTCTTC
CAISESRAPVQFF